This T cell receptor beta chain originates from a study of cytomegalovirus exposure and HLA in healthy donors (dated by TCRdb to 2016 to 2017). In terms of the full investigation: According to an earlier analysis of around 600 of the donors, some 180 million T cells yielded 100 million or so unique TCR beta sequences and roughly 280 Gb of sequence data. Besides the first cohort of roughly 700 subjects, a separate validation cohort made up of 120 different subjects was used. Across approximately 420 genotyped donors of the cohort, an average of about 240,000 unique TCR beta nucleotide sequences per donor were sequenced, and approximately 17% of those sequences were non-productive. A handful of DR-DQ haplotypes were handled as single units for association and clustering because linkage in the cohort was strong. Using immunosequencing, the study profiled T cell repertoires from 666 subjects and related those repertoires to cytomegalovirus serostatus. An early release covering roughly 580 HLA-typed donors comprised approximately 290 gigabases of sequencing data and tens of millions of unique TCR sequences. An earlier analysis of roughly 600 of the donors used high-throughput TCR beta sequencing to judge whether each TCR beta V gene segment behaved as functional or pseudogenic. The study combined high-throughput TCR immunosequencing, statistical association of individual TCRs with disease status, and machine learning to predict cytomegalovirus infection status. The study aimed to test whether cataloging public T cell receptors could reveal signatures of past pathogen exposure. All discovery cohort repertoires had been generated on a single sequencing platform. Typing coverage differed by locus: A, B, C, DRB1 and DQB1 were typed in roughly 629-630 donors, DQA1 in approximately 520, DPA1 in nearly 610, and DPB1 in 472. Of the 300 to 450 genotyped donors, about 80% fell in the genetic ancestry cluster associated with self-reported Caucasian donors. Rather than drawing on any new phenotypic data, the later analysis identified candidate immune exposures from TCR beta sequences and the way those sequences occurred across donors. A later genetic analysis used genome-wide SNP genotypes for about three fifths of the 666 donors, treating that subset as a discovery cohort. Donor age, sex, ethnicity and CMV serostatus were collected together with the repertoire data. HLA typing included class I and class II loci at four-digit resolution. In a later analysis, previously published TCR beta repertoires from 550 to 700 donors were re-analyzed and high-resolution HLA genotyping was added so that TCR occurrence patterns could be studied.

The cohort consisted of 670 or so healthy bone marrow donors. At the time of sampling, every cohort member was nominally healthy, though immune exposures that went unrecorded were likely present. The donor was CMV seronegative and belonged to the group of 350 to 400 seronegative cohort members. Every donor gave a peripheral blood sample, and the peripheral blood mononuclear cells from that sample were used for TCR beta sequencing. The Qiagen DNeasy Blood Extraction Kit was used to extract genomic DNA from the blood cell samples. Based on the germline V gene, the CDR1 and CDR2 sequences are SGHTA and FQGTGA. The CDR3 holds 15 amino acids from the cysteine to the phenylalanine. Left in the record is the CDR3 DNA by itself, 45 bases read in frame from the first base. V and J lose 4 bases and 6 bases, and a span of 17 bases separates them. Study-wide findings and limitations: Because some donors lacked HLA typing at each locus, the association tests relied only on the typed subset. The earlier analysis of some 560 of the donors excluded 15 to 20 rarely observed V segments, including chromosome 9 orphons, because counts were too low. In an earlier analysis of around 500 of the donors, most TCR beta V segments appeared in productive rearrangements about 90% or about 30% of the time, broadly matching IMGT annotations. At a false discovery rate of 0.05, a later analysis linked 16,000 or so TCR beta sequences to specific HLA alleles. In a later analysis, HLA-associated TCR beta chains were found to be more clonally expanded and to have lower generation probabilities than equally common non-associated chains. Strong co-occurrence of HLA alleles, especially DR and DQ, made assigning TCR associations to individual alleles difficult. According to the authors, the approach could potentially be generalized to other disease states and immunological phenotypes. According to a later genetic analysis, donors in an Asian-associated ancestry cluster had fewer N-insertions in productive TCRs than the approximately 670-donor mean. The presence/absence analyses assumed that sequencing depth was roughly uniform across donors, and that assumption may not be true. According to a later analysis, most CMV-associated TCR beta chains appeared to be HLA-restricted, and the HLA associations seemed to be driven largely by CMV exposure. A group of highly shared sequence variants was considered likely to be a technical artifact of the sequencing pipeline. While some public TCRs were present in many individuals, most TCR sequences turned up only very rarely across donors. A few of the identified cytomegalovirus-associated TCR beta chains were confirmed in vitro to be specific for cytomegalovirus antigens. In this cohort, only TCR beta chains were sequenced, and detectable features were limited by the absence of alpha or paired-chain data. In a later analysis, the rate of TCR association differed among HLA loci, with DRB1 alleles having the most associated TCRs and HLA-C alleles having the fewest. In a later analysis, several top co-occurrence clusters were reported to appear linked to parvovirus B19, influenza, CMV and Epstein-Barr virus. Some IMGT-functional V segments, including TRBV6-2 and TRBV6-3, could not be distinguished by the 87-base-pair reads and were therefore excluded. Cytomegalovirus status was reported to be diagnosed by the classifier with high specificity and sensitivity in both the original and validation cohorts. Immune exposure information for the cohort was limited to CMV serostatus. In the study, about 150 TCR beta chains were listed as associated with cytomegalovirus. In a later genetic analysis, a missense DCLRE1C variant was associated with V-gene and J-gene trimming of TCR beta chains, and the association was replicated in an independent cohort. A further reported finding was that TCR beta sequences accurately predicted the HLA-A and HLA-B alleles for most subjects in the first cohort. Linkage disequilibrium might explain the correlated functional status among segregating V segments, but an unknown experimental factor could not be excluded.

Frequency alone marks this clone as medium-sized (0.01 to 0.1%); no count is stored. The antigen this receptor binds is unknown. Library preparation used the immunoSEQ multiplex PCR assay. A mixture of 60 forward primers for TCR Vbeta segments and 13 reverse primers for TCR Jbeta segments was used in the multiplex PCR. The CDR3 region of rearranged TCR beta genes was amplified from genomic DNA by a multiplex PCR assay. The Illumina HiSeq System was used to sequence the amplified TCR beta libraries as 87-base-pair reads. Per the original workflow: In a later analysis, around 80 million unique TCR beta chains were counted across the 500 to 850 repertoires, and roughly 11 million of these chains were shared by at least two donors. To remove PCR and sequencing errors, raw reads were error-corrected and collapsed into unique sequences using a nearest-neighbor algorithm that merged closely related sequences. CDR3 sequences were aligned to IMGT reference sequences to assign V, D and J gene segments. For a sequence to be retained, a match of at least six nucleotides to both a V gene segment and a J gene segment was required. A rearrangement counted as productive if the CDR3 had no stop codons and remained in frame with V and J, and every other rearrangement counted as non-productive. Following IMGT convention, CDR3 was defined as the stretch from the second conserved V-encoded cysteine to the conserved J-encoded phenylalanine. In an earlier analysis of around 600 of the donors, sequences lacking an unambiguous match to a single V gene segment were excluded. In an earlier analysis of approximately 560 of the donors, a V segment was called functional when productive rearrangements were above 56.7%, and segregating when the standard deviation between donors exceeded 5%. A statistical classification framework was developed to diagnose cytomegalovirus status using the catalog of TCR beta chain sequences. In a later analysis, V and J genes were assigned by comparing TCR nucleotide sequences against IMGT/GENE-DB human TR gene sequences. A later analysis assigned CDR3 sequences and most-parsimonious VDJ recombination scenarios with the TCRdist pipeline. A later analysis defined each TCR beta chain by its CDR3 amino acid sequence plus V-gene family, and excluded reads lacking a unique V-gene family. To address suspected cross-contamination and a sequencing artifact, a later analysis removed around 600 highly shared, low-generation-probability nucleotide sequences. For each public chain, a later analysis derived a clonal expansion index from normalized ranks of inferred template counts within each repertoire. In a later analysis, generation probabilities were computed using a VDJ recombination model fitted to out-of-frame rearrangements, and the results were checked against IGoR. In a later analysis, TCR-TCR, TCR-HLA and TCR-CMV co-occurrence was scored with hypergeometric tests, and a repertoire-size bias correction was applied to TCR pairs. In a later analysis, false discovery rates were estimated by permuting HLA or CMV assignments 20 times. In a later analysis, co-occurring TCRs were grouped using DBSCAN, and TCRdist sequence similarity was added for clustering within HLA-allele-positive subsets. Repertoires with fewer than 30,000 or more than 120,000 public chains were left out of co-occurrence clustering, as were a few repertoires with anomalous nucleotide sharing. What TCRdb holds here is the immuneACCESS table cut down to in-frame rearrangements. Part of the clones is not present; checked against another copy, under half of the missing clones reflect an unresolved V gene, and the others are unexplained. The V and J calls and clone size come from that table; D and trimming were worked out from the DNA. The sample's own table lists 150,000 or so clones. In total, the top ten clones hold 1.5% to 2% of the sample.

The clonotype was recovered from a woman in her fifties or sixties in good health and CMV-seronegative. This chain joins TRBV7-3 to TRBJ2-3; the D region possibly corresponds to TRBD2 (6 bases align). Sequences were obtained from PBMCs. The CDR3 region: CASSSGTPRADTQYF. The DNA sequence reads TGTGCCAGCAGCTCCGGGACTCCGAGGGCGGATACGCAGTATTTT.